These 17 T cell receptor beta chains share one sample of origin, sequenced in a study of cytomegalovirus exposure and HLA in healthy donors. Amplification used 60 Vbeta primers and 13 Jbeta primers. Profiled with immunoSEQ multiplex PCR; TCRdb holds only in-frame clones, not every one. The sample's table shows about 84,000 clones. Sequenced: PBMCs. The origin of the receptors is a man aged 50-60 years in good health and CMV-seronegative.

The rearrangement links TRBV9 to TRBJ2-7, with 8 bases fitting TRBD1. The CDR3 is 14 residues long. V shed 4 bases, J shed 7 bases, and the junction held 10 bases outside the gene matches. Germline V gene lookup returns CDR1 SGDLS and CDR2 YYNGEE. This CDR3 reads CASSPGQAIGEQYF. CDR3 DNA sequence: TGTGCCAGCAGCCCGGGACAGGCGATAGGGGAGCAGTACTTC.

This chain links TRBV18 with TRBJ1-1; 9 bases are a match to TRBD1. The junction had 2 bases not matched to a gene; V was cut back by 0 bases and J by 0 bases. The CDR3 consists of 16 residues. The germline V gene encodes CDR1 KGHSH and CDR2 LQKENI. CDR3 nucleotide sequence: TGTGCCAGCTCACCACCGAACAGGGGGCTGAACACTGAAGCTTTCTTT. It is translated as CASSPPNRGLNTEAFF.

This chain connects TRBV6-5 to TRBJ2-7; 7 positions agree with TRBD1. This CDR3 is 15 amino acids long. V lost 0 bases, J lost 0 bases, and 2 bases stayed unmatched. CDR1 is MNHEY and CDR2 is SVGAGI in the germline V gene. The CDR3 nucleotides read TGTGCCAGCAGTTACTCCGCAGGGGGCTCCTACGAGCAGTACTTC. Translating it yields CASSYSAGGSYEQYF.

This rearrangement joins TRBV27 to TRBJ1-1; a possible D gene is TRBD1 (6 bases). The CDR3 runs 13 residues. Germline lookup yields CDR1 MNHEY and CDR2 SMNVEV (reference sequence). The V end lost 5 bases, the J end lost 1 base, and 8 bases lay between the germline ends. CDR3 DNA: TGTGCCAGCAGTCGACAGGAGAACACTGAAGCTTTCTTT. It yields the protein CASSRQENTEAFF.

The chain recombines TRBV10-3 with TRBJ2-7; 9 positions match TRBD1. J gave up 6 bases and V 10 bases, and 13 bases lay outside the gene matches. CDR3 length: 14 residues. Germline loops: CDR1 ENHRY, CDR2 SYGVKD. The CDR3 region is CASARDRDSGEQYF. For the CDR3, the DNA is TGTGCCAGCGCTCGGGACAGGGACAGCGGCGAGCAGTACTTC.

The J gene is TRBJ2-5, the V gene TRBV7-3; 7 bases map to TRBD2. CDR1 and CDR2 (germline): SGHTA, FQGTGA. V was clipped by 1 base and J by 5 bases; unmatched bases: 13. The CDR3 is 17 residues long. The CDR3 loop reads CASSLMGGGRSRETQYF. CDR3 coding DNA: TGTGCCAGCAGCTTAATGGGGGGGGGACGATCGCGGGAGACCCAGTACTTC.

The chain recombines TRBV18 with TRBJ1-1; 9 positions agree with TRBD1. The germline CDR1 and CDR2 sequences are KGHSH and LQKENI. The CDR3 sequence is 15 residues long. The J segment lost 2 bases and the V segment lost 3 bases, leaving 4 bases of the junction unmatched. Written as DNA, the CDR3 is TGTGCCAGCTCACCTCGGACAGGGGCCAACACTGAAGCTTTCTTT. As protein: CASSPRTGANTEAFF.

The chain employs TRBV7-9 and TRBJ2-7, with D perhaps TRBD1 (6 bases). V was pared by 7 bases and J by 4 bases, with 20 bases between. The CDR3 totals 15 residues. Germline CDR1 is SEHNR and CDR2 is FQNEAQ (reference sequence). The CDR3 DNA reads as TGTGCCAGCATTGACTGGGACACCCCTCCATACGAGCAGTACTTC. This translates into CASIDWDTPPYEQYF.

The chain combines TRBV5-5 with TRBJ2-7; a possible D gene is TRBD1 (6 bases). Germline CDR1 SGHKS, CDR2 YYEKEE (reference sequence). The V and J ends lost 2 bases and 4 bases respectively, with 13 bases between them. CDR3 size: 14 residues. Here the CDR3 reads CASSFRDKIYEQYF. The CDR3 coding sequence is TGTGCCAGCAGCTTCCGGGACAAAATTTACGAGCAGTACTTC.

V is TRBV7-9 and J is TRBJ2-1; TRBD2 matches at 13 bases. Germline V gene lookup returns CDR1 SEHNR and CDR2 FQNEAQ (reference sequence). The CDR3 has 17 residues. J lost 0 bases, V lost 5 bases, and 4 bases had no gene match. CDR3 loop: CASSETSGGASYNEQFF. The CDR3 DNA follows: TGTGCCAGCAGCGAAACTAGCGGGGGGGCCTCCTACAATGAGCAGTTCTTC.

In nucleotides, the CDR3 is TGTGCCAGCAGCCAGGAACTAGCTTATGGCTACACCTTC. Protein sequence: CASSQELAYGYTF. The chain has TRBV7-9 and TRBJ1-2; the D is unclear. Trimming took 5 bases from V and 5 from J, leaving 12 bases between them. Germline V CDR1 and CDR2: SEHNR, FQNEAQ (reference sequence). The CDR3 covers 13 residues.

The chain employs TRBV19 and TRBJ2-7; 7 bases are a match to TRBD1. V lost 6 bases, J lost 7 bases, and 9 bases stayed unmatched. The germline V gene has CDR1 LNHDA and CDR2 SQIVND (reference sequence). The CDR3 consists of 13 residues. Here the CDR3 DNA reads TGTGCCAGTAGGGCAGGGGGTACGGGGGAGCAGTACTTC. Its translation is CASRAGGTGEQYF.

The rearrangement links TRBV6-1 to TRBJ2-2; 12 positions match TRBD2. This CDR3 spans 14 amino acids. Losses at the gene ends were 6 bases for V and 5 bases for J; bases not matched to a gene: 1. The germline V gene has CDR1 MNHNS and CDR2 SASEGT. CDR3 region: CASRGLAGTGELFF. In DNA, the CDR3 is TGTGCCAGCAGAGGACTAGCGGGGACCGGGGAGCTGTTTTTT.

The J gene is TRBJ1-2, the V gene TRBV28; D is possibly TRBD1 (5 bases). Per the germline V gene, CDR1 is MDHEN and CDR2 is SYDVKM. The CDR3 spans 12 residues. Between the trimmed V and J ends, which lost 11 bases and 2 bases, there was a span of 12 bases. The CDR3 nucleotides are TGTGCCGGGGCGTCTTTGAACTATGGCTACACCTTC. Its protein product is CAGASLNYGYTF.

The rearrangement links TRBV11-1 to TRBJ2-5; TRBD1 is a possible D gene (5 bases). The CDR3 has 15 residues. The V gene's germline CDR1 is SGHAT and CDR2 FQDESV (reference sequence). Between the trimmed V and J ends, which lost 2 bases and 2 bases, there was a span of 12 bases. The CDR3 loop reads CASSLMGQPQETQYF. Written as DNA, the CDR3 is TGTGCCAGCAGCTTAATGGGGCAGCCGCAAGAGACCCAGTACTTC.

V gene TRBV4-2 combines with J gene TRBJ2-7, with D maybe TRBD1 (5 bases). Trimming removed 5 bases at V and 4 bases at J, with 18 bases between. The CDR3 spans 15 residues. The germline V gene has CDR1 LGHNA and CDR2 YNFKEQ. CDR3 sequence reads: CASSYTGTDVYEQYF. CDR3 nucleotide sequence: TGTGCCAGCAGCTACACAGGTACGGATGTTTACGAGCAGTACTTC.

The rearrangement joins TRBV5-4 to TRBJ2-7, with D perhaps matching TRBD1 (6 bases). Per germline, CDR1 SGHNT and CDR2 YYREEE (reference sequence). V dropped 2 bases and J dropped 4 bases, with 7 bases sitting between them. This CDR3 has 12 amino acids. The CDR3 sequence: CASSLQGYEQYF. CDR3 in DNA: TGTGCCAGCAGCTTACAGGGTTACGAGCAGTACTTC.